Below, 24 T cell receptor beta chains from the same sample are listed, as sequenced in a study of cytomegalovirus exposure and HLA in healthy donors. PCR was performed using 60 Vbeta and 13 Jbeta primers. The assay was immunoSEQ multiplex PCR, and TCRdb's table has in-frame clones only and misses some. The sample includes roughly 180,000 clones, about 82% of them seen just once. Sequencing was performed on PBMCs. Receptors were obtained from a female donor in good health and CMV-seronegative.

The rearrangement uses TRBV30 and TRBJ1-2; no reliable D call. The CDR3 has 14 amino acids. Looked up from germline, CDR1 is GTSNPN and CDR2 is SVGIG (reference sequence). Between the trimmed V and J ends, which lost 3 bases and 5 bases, there was a span of 16 bases. CDR3 sequence: CAWSPLGFSYGYTF. The DNA of the CDR3 is TGTGCCTGGAGCCCTCTAGGCTTCTCGTATGGCTACACCTTC.

J is TRBJ2-7 and V is TRBV4-2; 10 nucleotides agree with TRBD1. Germline CDR1 LGHNA, CDR2 YNFKEQ. This CDR3 has 14 amino acids. V shed 1 base, J shed 4 bases, and the junction held 1 base outside the gene matches. CDR3 coding DNA: TGTGCCAGCAGCCAAGGACAGGGGGCTTACGAGCAGTACTTC. Encoded protein: CASSQGQGAYEQYF.

The chain joins TRBV5-4 to TRBJ1-6; D is uncertain. The CDR3 extends over 15 amino acids. V gave up 4 bases and J gave up 8 bases, with 16 bases separating them. Germline values: CDR1 SGHNT, CDR2 YYREEE (reference sequence). CDR3 region: CASSAPGNVDSPLHF. CDR3 nucleotides: TGTGCCAGCAGCGCGCCGGGTAACGTGGATTCACCCCTCCACTTT.

Only a few counts were recorded for this clone. This chain links TRBV4-1 with TRBJ2-7; TRBD2 matches at 8 bases. CDR1 and CDR2 from the germline V gene are MGHRA and YSYEKL. V lost 0 bases and J lost 4; bases outside the gene matches: 8. CDR3 length: 16 amino acids. CDR3 nucleotides: TGCGCCAGCAGCCAAGATACGGCGGGAGGCCGATACGAGCAGTACTTC. Translation: CASSQDTAGGRYEQYF.

The rearrangement joins TRBV4-2 to TRBJ2-3; the match to TRBD2 covers 7 bases. CDR1 and CDR2 (germline): LGHNA, YNFKEQ. V gave up 4 bases and J gave up 2 bases; unmatched junction bases: 9. There are 16 residues in the CDR3. The DNA for the CDR3 is TGTGCCAGCAGCCGGGGGGAGGGGAGAGTCACAGATACGCAGTATTTT. This gives the protein CASSRGEGRVTDTQYF.

This clone was seen a single time. V is TRBV5-1 and J is TRBJ2-1; no clear D gene. Per germline, CDR1 SGHRS and CDR2 YFSETQ. Trimming took off 2 bases at V and 3 bases at J, with 3 bases between the two ends. CDR3 size: 12 residues. The CDR3 protein is CASSFSYNEQFF. The DNA of the CDR3 is TGCGCCAGCAGCTTCAGCTACAATGAGCAGTTCTTC.

The chain links TRBV19 to TRBJ2-7; TRBD1 agrees at 10 bases. This CDR3 has 12 residues. The germline V gene encodes CDR1 LNHDA and CDR2 SQIVND (reference sequence). V shed 10 bases and J 4 bases; nucleotides not matched to a gene: 4. CDR3 nucleotide sequence: TGTGCCACCCCGGACAGGGGGTACGAGCAGTACTTC. Translation: CATPDRGYEQYF.

This clone was found a few times. V gene TRBV4-3 combines with J gene TRBJ1-3; 7 positions agree with TRBD1. The CDR3 has 14 amino acids. V shed 0 bases, J shed 10 bases, and the junction held 6 bases outside the gene matches. Germline-derived CDR1 and CDR2 are LGHNA and YSLEER. The DNA for the CDR3 is TGCGCCAGCAGCCAAGATACAGGGGTGACAACCATATATTTT. This codes for CASSQDTGVTTIYF.

Turning to this clone: One junction end does not reproduce the germline sequence, and a read error may be involved. V is TRBV29-1 and J is TRBJ2-6, with 7 bases aligning to TRBD1. The CDR3 consists of 15 residues. Germline values: CDR1 SQVTM, CDR2 ANQGSEA. For the CDR3, the DNA is TGCAGCGTTGCGGGACAGCACTCTGGGGCCAACGGCCTGACTTTC. This encodes CSVAGQHSGANGLTF. Complete variable domain (other parts from reference TRBV29-1 and TRBJ2-6): SAVISQKPSRDICQRGTSLTIQCQVDSQVTMMFWYRQQPGQSLTLIATANQGSEATYESGFVIDKFPISRPNLTFSTLTVSNMSPEDSSIYLCSVAGQHSGANGLTFGAGSRLTVL.

The chain links TRBV19 to TRBJ2-7, with D possibly matching TRBD1 (6 bases). Germline lookup yields CDR1 LNHDA and CDR2 SQIVND (reference sequence). This CDR3 is built from 13 residues. V lost 4 bases, J lost 5 bases, and 12 bases lay in between. Written as DNA, the CDR3 is TGTGCCAGTAGTAGCTACAGGGACCACGAGCAGTACTTC. This translates into CASSSYRDHEQYF.

This chain uses TRBV30 with TRBJ1-3; the D gene is possibly TRBD1 (5 bases). The CDR3 sequence is 13 residues long. Germline lookup yields CDR1 GTSNPN and CDR2 SVGIG (reference sequence). The V end was cut by 3 bases, the J end by 2 bases, with 8 bases between. CDR3 region: CAWSLGAGNTIYF. For the CDR3, the DNA is TGTGCCTGGAGCCTAGGGGCTGGAAACACCATATATTTT.

V usage is TRBV6-5 and J usage is TRBJ2-7, with D possibly TRBD2 on 5 matching bases. CDR3 length: 14 amino acids. Looked up from germline, CDR1 is MNHEY and CDR2 is SVGAGI. V was clipped by 0 bases and J by 1 base, with 7 bases between them. In DNA, the CDR3 is TGTGCCAGCAGTTACTCGGGCGGGTCCTACGAGCAGTACTTC. Translating it yields CASSYSGGSYEQYF.

V gene TRBV19 combines with J gene TRBJ2-5, with D possibly matching TRBD1 (5 bases). V lost 8 bases and J 4 bases, leaving 17 bases between the germline ends. CDR3 size: 14 residues. Germline CDR1 reads LNHDA; CDR2 reads SQIVND (reference sequence). CDR3 bases: TGTGCCAGTCGAGCAGGGCTGGGAATAGAGACCCAGTACTTC. Protein sequence: CASRAGLGIETQYF.

The V call is TRBV5-1, the J call TRBJ2-3, with D perhaps TRBD2 (6 bases). The germline V gene has CDR1 SGHRS and CDR2 YFSETQ. Trimming shortened V by 4 bases and J by 6 bases, and 12 bases separated the two germline ends. The CDR3 spans 13 residues. The CDR3, as DNA: TGCGCCAGCAGCACGGGGGACCGGGATACGCAGTATTTT. It yields the protein CASSTGDRDTQYF.

This clone was seen a handful of times. The chain employs TRBV7-2 and TRBJ1-6; no definite D call. The V end lost 4 bases, the J end lost 10 bases, and 14 bases lay between the germline ends. From germline, CDR1 is SGHTA and CDR2 FQGNSA. The CDR3 extends over 14 amino acids. The CDR3 spells CASSSRRSGSPLHF. CDR3 DNA sequence: TGTGCCAGCAGCTCCCGCCGTAGCGGGTCACCCCTCCACTTT.

The CDR3 DNA sequence: TGTGCCAGCAGCCCTGAGGGCCCTTACGGCACAGATACGCAGTATTTT. It translates to CASSPEGPYGTDTQYF. The chain uses TRBV7-3 and TRBJ2-3, with TRBD2 as a possible D gene (5 bases). The germline V gene encodes CDR1 SGHTA and CDR2 FQGTGA. The length of the CDR3 is 16 residues. Trimming pared 5 bases from V and 1 base from J, leaving 16 bases between.

This clone was detected only a few times. The chain is built from TRBV4-3 and TRBJ1-2; D is unclear. This CDR3 comprises 13 residues. CDR1 is LGHNA and CDR2 is YSLEER in the germline V gene. Trimming cost V 0 bases and J 4 bases, with 6 bases left between them. The CDR3 coding sequence is TGCGCCAGCAGCCAAGATGGCGGCTATGGCTACACCTTC. Protein product: CASSQDGGYGYTF.

This sequence joins TRBV29-1 and TRBJ2-1, with a possible D match to TRBD1 (6 bases). The germline CDR1 and CDR2 sequences are SQVTM and ANQGSEA. Trimming removed 6 bases from V and 6 bases from J, with 21 bases in between. The CDR3 sequence is 15 residues long. CDR3 residues: CSVDPRGRGSNEQFF. CDR3 nucleotides: TGCAGCGTGGACCCCCGTGGAAGGGGGAGCAATGAGCAGTTCTTC.

This sequence joins TRBV18 and TRBJ1-4, with no clear D. CDR3 size: 12 residues. V lost 2 bases and J lost 8, with 6 bases in between. Germline CDR1 KGHSH, CDR2 LQKENI. CDR3 sequence (DNA): TGTGCCAGCTCACCAGGCCCCGAAAAACTGTTTTTT. Its translation: CASSPGPEKLFF.

This sequence joins TRBV28 and TRBJ2-5, with a tentative D call TRBD2 (6 bases). Per germline, CDR1 MDHEN and CDR2 SYDVKM. Trimming cost V 6 bases and J 3 bases, with 17 bases left between them. The CDR3 is 15 residues long. CDR3 bases: TGTGCCAGCAGCTTAATCAGTGGGGGGAAAGAGACCCAGTACTTC. Translating gives CASSLISGGKETQYF.

A single count supports this clone. The CDR3 is CASSLGLGQGETQYF. The CDR3 DNA is TGTGCCAGCAGCTTGGGCCTGGGGCAAGGAGAGACCCAGTACTTC. The J gene is TRBJ2-5, the V gene TRBV7-6, with D possibly TRBD1 on 5 matching bases. This CDR3 has 15 amino acids. CDR1 and CDR2 from the germline V gene are SGHVS and FNYEAQ. V lost 3 bases and J 4 bases, leaving 15 bases between the germline ends.

The chain's CDR3 is CASSPGIPYGYTF. The CDR3 DNA reads TGTGCCAGCAGCCCCGGGATTCCCTATGGCTACACCTTC. The rearrangement uses TRBV11-2 and TRBJ1-2; D gene ambiguous. The CDR3 covers 13 residues. Germline V gene lookup returns CDR1 SGHAT and CDR2 FQNNGV. The germline V and J ends were trimmed by 5 bases and 4 bases, with 11 bases remaining between them.

This chain uses TRBV7-2 with TRBJ2-7; the D is unclear. V lost 5 bases, J lost 4 bases, and 18 bases lay in between. The length of the CDR3 is 15 residues. Per germline, CDR1 SGHTA and CDR2 FQGNSA. The CDR3, as DNA: TGTGCCAGCAGCCCCGAGACTGGCCCTATTTACGAGCAGTACTTC. This encodes CASSPETGPIYEQYF. The whole variable domain, filled in from reference TRBV7-2 and TRBJ2-7, reads GAGVSQSPSNKVTEKGKDVELRCDPISGHTALYWYRQSLGQGLEFLIYFQGNSAPDKSGLPSDRFSAERTGGSVSTLTIQRTQQEDSAVYLCASSPETGPIYEQYFGPGTRLTVT.

The rearrangement joins TRBV28 to TRBJ1-2; a possible D gene is TRBD1 (5 bases). The CDR3 contains 12 residues. V dropped 3 bases and J dropped 8 bases, with 10 bases sitting between them. Germline V gene lookup returns CDR1 MDHEN and CDR2 SYDVKM. CDR3 DNA sequence: TGTGCCAGCAGTTTCGGGGGAAGGGGCTACACCTTC. Translated, it gives CASSFGGRGYTF.